Reported below is one TCR beta chain. Its antigen is currently unknown. The data derive from a study of Ad26.COV2.S vaccination and SARS-CoV-2 variants. At the level of the study: A participant enrolled in the COV1001 Ad26.COV2.S trial arm provided the sample.

The treatment: around 19 received Ad26.COV2.S at low or high dose, single or two shots; 5 received placebo; per-sample allocation not given. Sampling occurred on day 63 after the first vaccine or placebo injection. Profiled with immunoSEQ multiplex PCR; TCRdb holds only in-frame clones, not every one. The sample shows roughly 700,000 clones, around 89% of them seen only once. Whole-study findings and limits: Measurements of TCR breadth and depth may have given underestimates of the total T cell responses. Greater spike-specific TCR breadth was seen in vaccine recipients than in placebo recipients.

Trimming shortened V by 0 bases and J by 8 bases, and 13 bases separated the two germline ends. This CDR3 is 14 amino acids long. Germline CDR1 reads MNHEY; CDR2 reads SVGAGI. This sequence joins TRBV6-5 and TRBJ1-2; D is possibly TRBD1 (6 bases). The clonotype comes from a person between 18 and 65 years old who received the Ad26.COV2.S COVID-19 vaccine or a placebo. Source: peripheral blood, taken in a trial of Ad26.COV2.S vaccine versus placebo. The CDR3 DNA follows: TGTGCCAGCAGTTACTCGAATTACAGGGCAGGCTACACCTTC. It translates to CASSYSNYRAGYTF.